Following are 22 T cell receptor beta chains from one sample sequenced in a study of cytomegalovirus exposure and HLA in healthy donors. PCR employed 60 Vbeta and 13 Jbeta primers. Sequencing was performed with immunoSEQ multiplex PCR; in TCRdb, only in-frame clones are kept and a portion is missing. The table includes about 190,000 clones, around 80% detected once. The sample taken for sequencing was PBMCs. The origin of the receptors is a young man in good health and CMV-seronegative.

This clone was observed a handful of times. The J gene is TRBJ1-1, the V gene TRBV6-6; 9 bases align to TRBD1. The CDR3 covers 14 residues. Per germline, CDR1 MNHNY and CDR2 SVGAGI (reference sequence). Losses at the gene ends were 7 bases for V and 5 bases for J; bases not matched to a gene: 8. The CDR3 sequence is CASTINRGRTEAFF. DNA for the CDR3: TGTGCCAGCACAATCAACAGGGGGCGGACTGAAGCTTTCTTT.

The gene calls are TRBV7-2 and TRBJ2-7; D ambiguous. Germline V CDR1 and CDR2: SGHTA, FQGNSA. Trimming took off 5 bases at V and 0 bases at J, with 14 bases between the two ends. This CDR3 is 15 amino acids long. The CDR3 DNA follows: TGTGCCAGCAGCCCAAGACCGGGTTTCTCCTACGAGCAGTACTTC. Its translation is CASSPRPGFSYEQYF.

The J gene is TRBJ1-2, the V gene TRBV6-9, with 9 positions matching TRBD1. The trim removed 5 bases at V and 2 bases at J, leaving 6 bases unmatched. Germline CDR1 and CDR2: MNHGY and SVAAGI. The CDR3 contains 15 residues. CDR3 DNA: TGTGCCAGCAGTGAGCTCGGACAGGGGAACTATGGCTACACCTTC. It specifies CASSELGQGNYGYTF.

The chain uses TRBV4-3 and TRBJ2-7, with 8 bases matching TRBD1. Germline V gives CDR1 LGHNA, CDR2 YSLEER. The junction had 5 bases not matched to a gene; V was cut back by 0 bases and J by 1 base. The CDR3 has 16 residues. This chain's CDR3 is CASSQDRTGGSYEQYF. The CDR3, as DNA: TGCGCCAGCAGCCAAGATCGCACAGGGGGTTCCTACGAGCAGTACTTC.

The V gene is TRBV4-3, the J gene TRBJ1-6, with a tentative D call TRBD1 (5 bases). The germline gives CDR1 LGHNA, CDR2 YSLEER. The germline V and J ends were trimmed by 0 bases and 9 bases, with 15 bases remaining between them. The CDR3 has 16 amino acids. Written as DNA, the CDR3 is TGCGCCAGCAGCCAAGAGGTTCGGGACTTTGGTTCACCCCTCCACTTT. Its translation: CASSQEVRDFGSPLHF.

The chain links TRBV12-5 to TRBJ2-7; no firm D call. V dropped 2 bases and J dropped 4 bases, with 9 bases sitting between them. CDR3 size: 13 residues. The germline V gene has CDR1 LGHNT and CDR2 FRNRAP. CDR3 protein: CASGLTHVYEQYF. The CDR3 DNA reads as TGTGCTAGTGGTTTGACTCATGTTTACGAGCAGTACTTC.

J is TRBJ2-7 and V is TRBV14; 8 nucleotides align to TRBD2. Germline V lookup: CDR1 SGHDN, CDR2 FVKESK. V shed 4 bases and J 2 bases; nucleotides not matched to a gene: 7. This CDR3 is built from 15 residues. The DNA of the CDR3 is TGTGCCAGCAGCCCTACGGGAGGGGTTACCTACGAGCAGTACTTC. It translates to CASSPTGGVTYEQYF.

The chain joins TRBV6-6 to TRBJ2-5, with a possible D match to TRBD2 (6 bases). The CDR3 is made up of 15 amino acids. Germline loops: CDR1 MNHNY, CDR2 SVGAGI (reference sequence). Deletions cut 7 bases from V and 5 bases from J, with 20 bases between. The CDR3 DNA is TGTGCCAGCAAAACCGGGACTCTGCTCCTGGAGACCCAGTACTTC. Translated, it gives CASKTGTLLLETQYF.

The J gene is TRBJ2-7, the V gene TRBV4-3; TRBD1 is a possible D gene (6 bases). The CDR3 length is 15 residues. V dropped 0 bases and J dropped 3 bases, with 12 bases sitting between them. Germline CDR1 reads LGHNA; CDR2 reads YSLEER. CDR3 DNA sequence: TGCGCCAGCAGCCAAGATCGGACAGCACTCTACGAGCAGTACTTC. Protein sequence: CASSQDRTALYEQYF.

This chain joins TRBV5-5 and TRBJ1-1, with D possibly TRBD1 on 6 matching bases. V lost 2 bases and J 3 bases, leaving 23 bases between the germline ends. This CDR3 has 18 amino acids. CDR1 is SGHKS and CDR2 is YYEKEE in the germline V gene (reference sequence). The CDR3 bases are TGTGCCAGCAGCTTTCAGTATATGATAGGGGCAGGGGACACTGAAGCTTTCTTT. Translating gives CASSFQYMIGAGDTEAFF.

This clone has only one observation. The genes are TRBV2 and TRBJ1-6, with D unclear. The CDR3 spans 15 residues. Between the trimmed V and J ends, which lost 3 bases and 2 bases, there was a span of 8 bases. Germline V gene lookup returns CDR1 SNHLY and CDR2 FYNNEI. In nucleotides, the CDR3 is TGTGCCAGCAGTGAGAGGGTACCCTATAATTCACCCCTCCACTTT. It encodes CASSERVPYNSPLHF.

This chain uses TRBV20-1 with TRBJ1-2; D is ambiguous. CDR3 length: 11 amino acids. The germline V and J ends were trimmed by 3 bases and 10 bases, with 12 bases remaining between them. CDR1 is DFQATT and CDR2 is SNEGSKA in the germline V gene (reference sequence). CDR3 loop: CSASKHLDYTF. The DNA for the CDR3 is TGCAGTGCTAGTAAGCACCTCGACTACACCTTC.

This clone was counted a few times. The CDR3 nucleotides are TGTGCCAGCAGCTTGGGAGTGACTAGCGGCTCCTACGAGCAGTACTTC. It codes for CASSLGVTSGSYEQYF. The rearrangement uses TRBV7-2 and TRBJ2-7; 9 nucleotides agree with TRBD2. The CDR3 runs 16 residues. Trimming removed 3 bases from V and 0 bases from J; junction bases left unmatched: 6. The V gene's germline CDR1 is SGHTA and CDR2 FQGNSA.

CDR3 loop: CASSGRDYGYTF. The CDR3 DNA reads as TGTGCCAGCAGCGGAAGAGACTATGGCTACACCTTC. This chain joins TRBV9 and TRBJ1-2; D gene unclear. Deletions cut 3 bases from V and 3 bases from J, with 6 bases between. CDR3 length: 12 amino acids. Germline assignment: CDR1 SGDLS and CDR2 YYNGEE.

In its sample, this clone was seen a few times. Other DNA sequences within the sample encode an identical CDR3. The chain carries TRBV4-3 and TRBJ2-7; possibly TRBD2 for D (6 bases). This CDR3 is built from 14 residues. Germline V gene data show CDR1 as LGHNA and CDR2 as YSLEER. Deletions cut 3 bases from V and 4 bases from J, with 13 bases between. The CDR3 sequence is CASSQGEGRYEQYF. DNA of the CDR3: TGCGCCAGCAGCCAGGGAGAGGGGAGGTACGAGCAGTACTTC.

The genes are TRBV6-4 and TRBJ2-3, with TRBD2 as a possible D gene (5 bases). The CDR3 is 16 residues long. V dropped 4 bases and J dropped 1 base, with 15 bases sitting between them. Per the germline V gene, CDR1 is MRHNA and CDR2 is SNTAGT. The CDR3 DNA is TGTGCCAGCAGTGGAAGCCCCGAGGGTGGCACAGATACGCAGTATTTT. Encoded protein: CASSGSPEGGTDTQYF.

Details on this clone: Germline and junction disagree at one end, which may indicate a read error. V is TRBV5-4 and J is TRBJ2-3; D is uncertain. Germline assignment: CDR1 SGHNT and CDR2 YYREEE (reference sequence). CDR3 length: 14 amino acids. The CDR3 DNA is TGTGCCAGCAGCTTGGGGCGGCCTCAAGATACGCTGTATTTT. As protein: CASSLGRPQDTLYF.

CDR3 region: CASSVGGLTDTQYF. In nucleotides, the CDR3 is TGTGCCAGCAGCGTAGGGGGGCTCACAGATACGCAGTATTTT. V and J are TRBV9 and TRBJ2-3; weak D call: TRBD1 (6 bases). Between the trimmed V and J ends, which lost 0 bases and 2 bases, there was a span of 7 bases. Per germline, CDR1 SGDLS and CDR2 YYNGEE. The CDR3 extends over 14 amino acids.

This chain links TRBV5-1 with TRBJ1-5, with a possible D match to TRBD1 (5 bases). V lost 4 bases to trimming and J lost 0 bases, with 20 bases between them. This CDR3 is built from 18 residues. Germline V CDR1 and CDR2: SGHRS, YFSETQ. Here the CDR3 DNA reads TGCGCCAGCAGCCCCCGGGGCGGGATTGAGGATAGCAATCAGCCCCAGCATTTT. Protein: CASSPRGGIEDSNQPQHF. The variable domain in full, completed from reference TRBV5-1 and TRBJ1-5, reads KAGVTQTPRYLIKTRGQQVTLSCSPISGHRSVSWYQQTPGQGLQFLFEYFSETQRNKGNFPGRFSGRQFSNSRSEMNVSTLELGDSALYLCASSPRGGIEDSNQPQHFGDGTRLSIL.

This clone was observed once. This chain links TRBV4-3 with TRBJ2-5; D call uncertain. The DNA matches TRBJ2-7 better at its end, which makes the J call doubtful. Looked up from germline, CDR1 is LGHNA and CDR2 is YSLEER. This CDR3 has 13 amino acids. CDR3 DNA: TGCGCCAGCAGCCAAGATACGGTTGCCGAGCAGTACTTC. The encoded protein is CASSQDTVAEQYF.

The chain combines TRBV4-3 with TRBJ1-5; tentatively, D is TRBD1 (6 bases). The CDR3 is 16 amino acids. Germline V lookup: CDR1 LGHNA, CDR2 YSLEER. V was trimmed by 0 bases and J by 11 bases, leaving 20 bases between them. CDR3 residues: CASSQDWGGRRASQHF. Here the CDR3 DNA reads TGCGCCAGCAGCCAAGATTGGGGGGGGCGCCGGGCTTCCCAGCATTTT.

This clone occurred a few times. The genes are TRBV19 and TRBJ2-5; D remains ambiguous. Trimming cost V 3 bases and J 2 bases, with 10 bases left between them. This CDR3 region has 14 residues. The germline V gene has CDR1 LNHDA and CDR2 SQIVND (reference sequence). CDR3: CASSIWSGQETQYF. CDR3 DNA sequence: TGTGCCAGTAGTATTTGGTCAGGTCAAGAGACCCAGTACTTC.